This TCR beta chain derives from a study of T-cell memory formation after mild COVID-19. General observations from the study: The study detected some responding clones in pre-infection memory, suggesting cross-reactive memory joined. CD4+ contracting clones were mainly CM and EM; CD8+ ones, EMRA.

cDNA libraries for TCR alpha and TCR beta, carrying sample barcodes and UMIs, came from 5'RACE with constant-segment primers. TCRdb re-called the 5' RACE reads through MiXCR, storing one row per CDR3 protein. Among some 120,000 distinct CDR3 sequences listed, about a sixth were seen once. This clonotype has just a few counts. Its matching antigen is unknown. The CDR3 length is 18 residues. Trimming at V came to 2 bases and at J to 1 base, leaving 12 bases not matched to a gene. Germline values: CDR1 MNHEY, CDR2 SVGEGT. The specimen was PBMCs or a T cell subset sorted from them (not recorded which). This TCR came from a man younger than 30 who had mild COVID-19 (a few samples of this study predate the infection). Cell type and time point are not known. The chain employs TRBV6-2 or TRBV6-3 and TRBJ2-5, with 8 bases fitting TRBD1. CDR3: CASSYPLGDRTIQETQYF. For the CDR3, the DNA is TGTGCCAGCAGTTACCCCCTTGGGGACAGGACTATCCAAGAGACCCAGTACTTC.